The 23 T cell receptor beta chains presented below share a single source sample, sequenced in a study. TCRdb redid the calling of the 5' RACE reads with MiXCR, one entry per CDR3 protein. The table lists around 37,000 distinct CDR3 sequences, 29% of them singletons. The sequenced material came from memory CD4+ T cells sorted from a lymph node. Subset given: memory CD4+ T cells, CD4+CD45RO+CD25-. The receptor set was obtained from a female donor with breast cancer.

Many counts were recorded for this clonotype. The chain has TRBV6-5 and TRBJ2-5, with 7 bases identical to TRBD2. The CDR3 spans 15 residues. Germline values: CDR1 MNHEY, CDR2 SVGAGI. Losses at the gene ends were 8 bases for V and 4 bases for J; bases not matched to a gene: 13. The CDR3 DNA reads TGTGCCAGCCGTCCGCGGGGGAGGGCCGGAGAGACCCAGTACTTC. This sequence encodes CASRPRGRAGETQYF.

This clonotype was seen only a few times. The chain employs TRBV20-1 and TRBJ1-1; 7 nucleotides line up with TRBD1. Germline CDR1 is DFQATT and CDR2 is SNEGSKA (reference sequence). The trim removed 3 bases at V and 0 bases at J, leaving 10 bases unmatched. The CDR3 is 16 residues long. CDR3 DNA sequence: TGCAGTGCTAGCGATCAGAGGACAGGACTGAACACTGAAGCTTTCTTT. The encoded protein is CSASDQRTGLNTEAFF.

J is TRBJ2-1 and V is TRBV7-2, with a tentative D call TRBD2 (7 bases). Germline CDR1 and CDR2: SGHTA and FQGNSA. CDR3 length: 14 amino acids. V was trimmed by 6 bases and J by 8 bases, leaving 17 bases between them. CDR3 protein: CASSFSLGGDEQFF. The CDR3 DNA is TGTGCCAGCAGTTTTTCGCTAGGGGGGGATGAGCAGTTCTTC.

This clonotype has just a few counts. The chain has TRBV5-1 and TRBJ2-1, with 9 bases lining up with TRBD2. V lost 4 bases, J lost 7 bases, and 9 bases stayed unmatched. Germline-derived CDR1 and CDR2 are SGHRS and YFSETQ. The CDR3 has 15 amino acids. CDR3 sequence (DNA): TGCGCCAGCAGCCCCCCTAGCGGGGTTCAGAATGAGCAGTTCTTC. Residues: CASSPPSGVQNEQFF. Full variable domain (outside the CDR3, taken from reference TRBV5-1 and TRBJ2-1): KAGVTQTPRYLIKTRGQQVTLSCSPISGHRSVSWYQQTPGQGLQFLFEYFSETQRNKGNFPGRFSGRQFSNSRSEMNVSTLELGDSALYLCASSPPSGVQNEQFFGPGTRLTVL.

This clonotype was seen at least ten times. The chain carries TRBV7-9 and TRBJ2-1; D ambiguous. Looked up from germline, CDR1 is SEHNR and CDR2 is FQNEAQ (reference sequence). V was shortened by 8 bases and J by 5 bases, with 10 bases between the two germline ends. CDR3 length: 12 amino acids. The CDR3 DNA sequence: TGTGCCAGCTTTTCGAAGGACAATGAGCAGTTCTTC. Protein sequence: CASFSKDNEQFF.

CDR3 sequence: CASSQDGTLGGSETQYF. CDR3 coding DNA: TGCGCCAGCAGCCAAGACGGGACACTTGGCGGATCAGAGACCCAGTACTTC. The chain recombines TRBV4-3 with TRBJ2-5, with D perhaps matching TRBD1 (6 bases). Germline lookup yields CDR1 LGHNA and CDR2 YSLEER. The V and J ends lost 0 bases and 4 bases respectively, with 18 bases between them. The CDR3 has 17 amino acids.

Ten or more counts support this clonotype. This chain links TRBV5-4 with TRBJ2-1, with TRBD1 identical over 9 bases. The germline gives CDR1 SGHNT, CDR2 YYREEE (reference sequence). The CDR3 length is 15 residues. J was trimmed by 3 bases and V by 4 bases; bases with no gene match: 5. DNA for the CDR3: TGTGCCAGCAGCAATGGGACAGGGAACTACAATGAGCAGTTCTTC. Amino acids: CASSNGTGNYNEQFF.

This clonotype was detected only a few times. The chain recombines TRBV28 with TRBJ1-2, with D possibly being TRBD1 (5 bases). CDR3 length: 13 amino acids. Trimming took off 5 bases at V and 4 bases at J, with 11 bases between the two ends. Germline V gene sequence: CDR1 MDHEN, CDR2 SYDVKM. The CDR3: CASSRGQLYGYTF. CDR3 bases: TGTGCCAGCAGTCGGGGCCAGCTCTATGGCTACACCTTC.

For the CDR3, the DNA is TGTGCTAGTGCCTCGTCGGGGGGATGGGCAGAAGCTTTCTTT. Protein product: CASASSGGWAEAFF. This sequence joins TRBV12-5 and TRBJ1-1, with D possibly TRBD1 on 5 matching bases. V lost 7 bases, J lost 8 bases, and 20 bases lay in between. The CDR3 runs to 14 residues. In germline, CDR1 is LGHNT, CDR2 FRNRAP.

The CDR3 reads CSAPRTGVSEQFF. CDR3 coding DNA: TGCAGTGCTCCTAGGACAGGGGTCAGTGAGCAGTTCTTC. The rearrangement uses TRBV20-1 and TRBJ2-1; 9 bases line up with TRBD1. CDR1 and CDR2 (germline): DFQATT, SNEGSKA (reference sequence). Losses at the gene ends were 5 bases for V and 9 bases for J; bases not matched to a gene: 8. This CDR3 is built from 13 residues.

The chain has TRBV20-1 and TRBJ2-7, with D unresolved. Per the germline V gene, CDR1 is DFQATT and CDR2 is SNEGSKA (reference sequence). The CDR3 spans 14 residues. Between the trimmed V and J ends, which lost 3 bases and 2 bases, there was a span of 14 bases. The CDR3 DNA follows: TGCAGTGCTAGTTACGGCTCCAAAACCTACGAGCAGTACTTC. Translation gives CSASYGSKTYEQYF.

The gene calls are TRBV4-2 and TRBJ2-5, with unresolved D. CDR1 and CDR2 from the germline V gene are LGHNA and YNFKEQ. V dropped 5 bases and J dropped 5 bases, with 15 bases sitting between them. This CDR3 comprises 14 residues. CDR3: CASSTLEAVETQYF. The DNA of the CDR3 is TGTGCCAGCAGCACCCTAGAGGCCGTTGAGACCCAGTACTTC.

This clonotype was picked up a small number of times. This chain uses TRBV20-1 with TRBJ2-3; 13 bases map to TRBD2. CDR3 length: 16 residues. Trimming cost V 5 bases and J 2 bases; bases outside gene matches: 7. Per germline, CDR1 DFQATT and CDR2 SNEGSKA (reference sequence). The CDR3: CSASGTSGDYTDTQYF. CDR3 DNA sequence: TGCAGTGCTTCCGGGACTAGCGGGGACTACACAGATACGCAGTATTTT.

The rearrangement uses TRBV6-5 and TRBJ2-5; tentative D call: TRBD1 (6 bases). Germline V gives CDR1 MNHEY, CDR2 SVGAGI. This CDR3 comprises 14 residues. The ends were cut back, 2 bases at V and 4 bases at J, with 11 bases in the middle. The CDR3 coding sequence is TGTGCCAGCAGTTACACGGGGACAAGAGAGACCCAGTACTTC. Protein: CASSYTGTRETQYF.

This sequence joins TRBV7-2 and TRBJ1-5; D is ambiguous. The CDR3 is 13 amino acids. Between the trimmed V and J ends, which lost 6 bases and 5 bases, there was a span of 11 bases. The germline V gene has CDR1 SGHTA and CDR2 FQGNSA. The CDR3 spells CASSFRYDQPQHF. The CDR3 DNA sequence: TGTGCCAGCAGTTTTAGGTATGATCAGCCCCAGCATTTT.

In its sample, this clonotype was seen many times. This chain joins TRBV9 and TRBJ1-5, with D possibly matching TRBD1 (5 bases). The CDR3 loop spans 13 amino acids. Trimming left V 5 bases short and J 3 bases short, with 9 bases between. The germline V gene encodes CDR1 SGDLS and CDR2 YYNGEE. CDR3 in DNA: TGTGCCAGCAGTCCGACAGACAATCAGCCCCAGCATTTT. Protein: CASSPTDNQPQHF.

The genes are TRBV5-1 and TRBJ2-1; D is undetermined. With 0 bases removed from V and 7 bases from J, the gap between germline ends came to 5 bases. This CDR3 contains 12 residues. Germline V CDR1 and CDR2: SGHRS, YFSETQ. The CDR3 is CASSLAGNEQFF. CDR3 nucleotides: TGCGCCAGCAGCTTGGCCGGGAATGAGCAGTTCTTC.

This clonotype was observed at least ten times. This chain links TRBV7-2 with TRBJ2-3; D is unresolved. This CDR3 is built from 14 residues. Trimming shortened V by 5 bases and J by 2 bases, and 11 bases separated the two germline ends. Germline loops: CDR1 SGHTA, CDR2 FQGNSA. The CDR3 sequence is CASSLRHYTDTQYF. CDR3 in DNA: TGTGCCAGCAGCCTAAGACATTACACAGATACGCAGTATTTT.

The chain uses TRBV28 and TRBJ2-7; D tentatively fits TRBD1 or TRBD2 (5 bases each). Trimming shortened V by 3 bases and J by 3 bases, and 9 bases separated the two germline ends. CDR1 and CDR2 (germline): MDHEN, SYDVKM. This CDR3 comprises 13 residues. This CDR3 is CASSLGRSYEQYF. CDR3 bases: TGTGCCAGCAGTTTGGGACGGAGCTACGAGCAGTACTTC. The whole variable domain, remainder taken from reference TRBV28 and TRBJ2-7, is DVKVTQSSRYLVKRTGEKVFLECVQDMDHENMFWYRQDPGLGLRLIYFSYDVKMKEKGDIPEGYSVSREKKERFSLILESASTNQTSMYLCASSLGRSYEQYFGPGTRLTVT.

A few counts support this clonotype. The rearrangement uses TRBV6-6 and TRBJ2-1, with 8 bases that match TRBD2. The CDR3 has 18 residues. Germline trimming cut 0 bases from V and 2 bases from J; bases unmatched to any gene: 9. CDR1 MNHNY and CDR2 SVGAGI come from the germline V gene (reference sequence). The CDR3 region is CASSYSMPSGRTYNEQFF. The CDR3 DNA reads as TGTGCCAGCAGTTACTCGATGCCTAGCGGGCGCACCTACAATGAGCAGTTCTTC.

In its sample, this clonotype was seen many times. This chain connects TRBV6-1 to TRBJ1-5, with 9 bases fitting TRBD1. V lost 4 bases to trimming and J lost 4 bases; unmatched junction nucleotides: 5. This CDR3 contains 15 residues. Germline-derived CDR1 and CDR2 are MNHNS and SASEGT. CDR3 protein: CASSAAGTGNQPQHF. For the CDR3, the DNA is TGTGCCAGCAGTGCCGCCGGGACAGGGAATCAGCCCCAGCATTTT.

The rearrangement uses TRBV12-3 or TRBV12-4 and TRBJ2-1; TRBD2 is a possible D gene (5 bases). This CDR3 has 14 residues. The germline V and J ends were trimmed by 6 bases and 5 bases, with 14 bases remaining between them. The CDR3 DNA is TGTGCCAGCAGACCAACTAGGAACGACAATGAGCAGTTCTTC. Protein product: CASRPTRNDNEQFF.

In this sample, this clonotype turned up a few times. The chain recombines TRBV7-2 with TRBJ2-3; 9 bases map to TRBD2. The CDR3 is 16 amino acids. J was trimmed by 3 bases and V by 6 bases; bases with no gene match: 10. Per the germline V gene, CDR1 is SGHTA and CDR2 is FQGNSA. The CDR3, as DNA: TGTGCCAGCAGTAATCGGGCTAGCGGGGCGACAGATACGCAGTATTTT. It yields the protein CASSNRASGATDTQYF.